The 11 T cell receptor beta chains listed next were all sequenced from one sample in a study of regulatory T cells in long-lasting Graves disease. Time point in this sample: newly diagnosed GD, antithyroid drugs for less than 3 months. RNA from PBMCs was the source of the TCR library. Sequencing libraries for TCR beta were prepared with iRepertoire HTBI primers and Arm-PCR of CDR3 regions. In TCRdb, the multiplex PCR reads were re-called with MiXCR into one record per CDR3 protein. The data hold about 530,000 distinct CDR3 sequences, with about 16% observed a single time. The data also belong to a second study, concerning T cells in Graves' hyperthyroidism and ophthalmopathy.

The sample here was peripheral blood mononuclear cells (PBMCs), taken at new diagnosis, from a patient treated with antithyroid drugs. The receptors stem from a woman aged 35-65 years with Graves disease.

This clonotype was counted many times. The CDR3 DNA is TGTGCCAGCAGCTTCTCCCCGGGACTTGAAGCTTTCTTT. Its protein product is CASSFSPGLEAFF. This chain uses TRBV7-3 with TRBJ1-1, with D tentatively TRBD1 (5 bases). CDR1 and CDR2 from the germline V gene are SGHTA and FQGTGA. The CDR3 length is 13 residues. The V gene lost 3 bases and the J gene lost 7 bases, with 12 bases spanning the gap. The full variable domain, its missing parts supplied by reference TRBV7-3 and TRBJ1-1, is GAGVSQTPSNKVTEKGKYVELRCDPISGHTALYWYRQSLGQGPEFLIYFQGTGAADDSGLPNDRFFAVRPEGSVSTLKIQRTERGDSAVYLCASSFSPGLEAFFGQGTRLTVV.

This clonotype was detected once. V usage is TRBV6-2 or TRBV6-3 and J usage is TRBJ1-6; tentative D call: TRBD1 (5 bases). CDR1 MNHEY and CDR2 SVGEGT come from the germline V gene. The germline V and J ends were trimmed by 0 bases and 5 bases, with 11 bases remaining between them. The CDR3 totals 16 residues. The CDR3 nucleotides read TGTGCCAGCAGTTACTCGAGACAGAACCATAATTCACCCCTCCACTTT. It translates to CASSYSRQNHNSPLHF.

This clonotype was seen many times. This chain joins TRBV11-2 and TRBJ2-5; D remains ambiguous. Germline assignment: CDR1 SGHAT and CDR2 FQNNGV. The CDR3 runs 12 residues. V dropped 3 bases and J dropped 2 bases, with 4 bases sitting between them. The chain's CDR3 is CASSFGQETQYF. DNA of the CDR3: TGTGCCAGCAGCTTCGGACAAGAGACCCAGTACTTC. The whole variable domain, remainder taken from reference TRBV11-2 and TRBJ2-5, is EAGVAQSPRYKIIEKRQSVAFWCNPISGHATLYWYQQILGQGPKLLIQFQNNGVVDDSQLPKDRFSAERLKGVDSTLKIQPAKLEDSAVYLCASSFGQETQYFGPGTRLLVL.

In its sample, this clonotype was seen a few times. V is TRBV27 and J is TRBJ2-7, with 9 bases aligning to TRBD1. The CDR3 has 15 residues. Trimming took 6 bases from V and 0 from J; bases not matched to a gene: 6. Germline V CDR1 and CDR2: MNHEY, SMNVEV (reference sequence). Written as DNA, the CDR3 is TGTGCCAGCAGCCCGGACAGGGGCTACTCCTACGAGCAGTACTTC. Its protein is CASSPDRGYSYEQYF.

The table lists this clonotype with a few counts. The CDR3, as DNA: TGCAGTGCTAGAGTCCCCCTGGGGGACTCCATGGGGTCGTCCTACAATGAGCAGTTCTTC. Translating it yields CSARVPLGDSMGSSYNEQFF. The rearrangement links TRBV20-1 to TRBJ2-1; perhaps TRBD2 as D (6 bases). Germline CDR1 reads DFQATT; CDR2 reads SNEGSKA (reference sequence). The CDR3 covers 20 residues. V shed 1 base and J shed 1 base, with 26 bases lying between them.

This clonotype was seen only a few times. The chain joins TRBV5-6 to TRBJ2-2; no reliable D call. Trimming stripped 2 bases from V and 2 bases from J, with 16 bases between. The CDR3 sequence is 17 residues long. Looked up from germline, CDR1 is SGHDT and CDR2 is YYEEEE. DNA for the CDR3: TGTGCCAGCAGCTTTGGGTACCTACAGAGTAACACCGGGGAGCTGTTTTTT. This encodes CASSFGYLQSNTGELFF.

At least ten counts were recorded for this clonotype. The chain recombines TRBV11-2 with TRBJ2-2; 11 bases agree with TRBD2. The CDR3 sequence is 16 residues long. The V segment lost 3 bases and the J segment 5 bases; nucleotides outside the gene matches: 5. The germline gives CDR1 SGHAT, CDR2 FQNNGV. The CDR3 DNA reads TGTGCCAGCAGCTTGGCTAGCGGGGGGAGGACCGGGGAGCTGTTTTTT. As protein: CASSLASGGRTGELFF.

This clonotype was seen repeatedly, ten times or more. The CDR3 coding sequence is TGTGCCTGGAGCAGTCAGTTCAATCAGCCCCAGCATTTT. Translating gives CAWSSQFNQPQHF. The chain recombines TRBV30 with TRBJ1-5; D is undetermined. CDR1 and CDR2 from the germline V gene are GTSNPN and SVGIG (reference sequence). Trimming cost V 3 bases and J 3 bases, with 9 bases left between them. The CDR3 consists of 13 residues.

This clonotype was seen a few times. The rearrangement uses TRBV29-1 and TRBJ1-5; 7 bases align to TRBD1. Trimming at V came to 7 bases and at J to 0 bases, leaving 9 bases not matched to a gene. The CDR3 length is 15 residues. Germline loops: CDR1 SQVTM, CDR2 ANQGSEA. The CDR3 loop is CSASTGALSNQPQHF. CDR3 DNA sequence: TGCAGCGCATCTACAGGGGCCCTTAGCAATCAGCCCCAGCATTTT.

V and J are TRBV5-4 and TRBJ2-2, with TRBD1 matching over 10 bases. V trimming: 6 bases; J trimming: 2 bases; junction bases outside the gene matches: 10. CDR1 SGHNT and CDR2 YYREEE come from the germline V gene (reference sequence). The CDR3 runs to 17 residues. The CDR3 DNA follows: TGTGCCAGCACCCTCTTCGGGACAGGGGTTAACACCGGGGAGCTGTTTTTT. It codes for CASTLFGTGVNTGELFF.

This rearrangement joins TRBV3-1 to TRBJ1-6, with D perhaps TRBD1 (6 bases). This CDR3 contains 15 residues. Germline-derived CDR1 and CDR2 are LGHDT and YNNKEL (reference sequence). V lost 4 bases and J lost 7, with 14 bases in between. CDR3 loop: CASSLQTGVNSPLHF. In DNA, the CDR3 is TGTGCCAGCAGCCTACAGACAGGCGTAAATTCACCCCTCCACTTT.